What follows are 2 T cell receptor beta chains derived from one specimen sequenced in a study of T cell repertoires in cytomegalovirus infection. TCRdb itself ran the reads through MiXCR, one entry per CDR3 protein. The table shows 120,000 to 150,000 distinct CDR3 sequences, with under 8.5% occurring only once. The specimen was PBMCs. The receptors here all came from a human donor in good health (CMV status not recorded). Some clones in this sample may be carry-over from other donors' samples.

The chain employs TRBV6-6 and TRBJ1-1, with 9 bases lining up with TRBD1. Per germline, CDR1 MNHNY and CDR2 SVGAGI (reference sequence). CDR3 length: 15 residues. The J segment lost 3 bases and the V segment lost 1 base, leaving 3 bases of the junction unmatched. The CDR3 coding sequence is TGTGCCAGCAGTTACTTCGACAGGGGGGACACTGAAGCTTTCTTT. Translation gives CASSYFDRGDTEAFF.

The rearrangement joins TRBV5-6 to TRBJ2-1; 7 nucleotides agree with TRBD1. Germline CDR1 and CDR2: SGHDT and YYEEEE. The CDR3 runs 12 residues. The junction had 5 bases not matched to a gene; V was cut back by 4 bases and J by 10 bases. CDR3 nucleotide sequence: TGTGCCAGCAGCGGGGCAGGGGGAGAGCAGTTCTTC. Amino acids: CASSGAGGEQFF.